The rows below give T cell receptor beta chains drawn from one sample of a study of patients and donors after allogeneic stem cell transplantation. TCRdb processed the RT-PCR reads anew with MiXCR; each CDR3 protein has one entry. The table lists about 40,000 distinct CDR3 sequences, roughly 30% of them singletons, with 72% in the top ten. Sequenced sample: blood, either unsorted or a sorted T cell fraction (not recorded which). These receptors came from a human donor who was either an allogeneic HSCT recipient or a stem cell or donor lymphocyte infusion donor (not recorded which). It is not recorded whose cells these are; they may come from a transplant donor. Each CDR3 is given with its conserved first and last residue. The order of the fields is CDR3 protein, CDR3 DNA, clone size, V gene, J gene, D gene. A D gene is named only where the DNA matches it firmly. Clone size is stated in some rows and not others, as once, few, many or a class when expanded.

CDR3: CASSLGQDPSYEQYF
DNA: TGTGCTAGCAGCTTAGGTCAGGATCCCTCCTACGAGCAGTACTTC
size: few
V: TRBV7-7
J: TRBJ2-7
D: NA

CDR3: CASSWGQLHNQPQHF
DNA: TGTGCCAGCAGTTGGGGACAACTCCACAATCAGCCCCAGCATTTT
size: many
V: TRBV28
J: TRBJ1-5
D: NA

CDR3: CSAQSQAGGADTQYF
DNA: TGCAGTGCTCAAAGTCAGGCGGGAGGCGCAGATACGCAGTATTTT
size: few
V: TRBV20-1
J: TRBJ2-3
D: TRBD2

CDR3: CSAPIGSISNQPQHF
DNA: TGCAGTGCTCCGATCGGCAGTATAAGCAATCAGCCCCAGCATTTT
size: few
V: TRBV20-1
J: TRBJ1-5
D: NA

CDR3: CASSGRGSGNTIYF
DNA: TGTGCCAGCAGTGGAAGGGGCTCTGGAAACACCATATATTTT
size: NA
V: TRBV6-4
J: TRBJ1-3
D: NA

CDR3: CSARENTDTQYF
DNA: TGCAGCGCGCGGGAGAACACAGATACGCAGTATTTT
size: NA
V: TRBV29-1
J: TRBJ2-3
D: TRBD2

CDR3: CASSRPVVGDTQYF
DNA: TGTGCCAGCAGCCGACCGGTCGTGGGAGATACGCAGTATTTT
size: NA
V: TRBV6-2/TRBV6-3
J: TRBJ2-3
D: NA

CDR3: CASRGLAGVPIKETQYF
DNA: TGTGCCAGCAGAGGTCTAGCGGGAGTGCCTATAAAAGAGACCCAGTACTTC
size: NA
V: TRBV2
J: TRBJ2-5
D: TRBD2

CDR3: CASSRLGYEQYF
DNA: TGCGCCAGCAGCCGATTGGGCTACGAGCAGTACTTC
size: few
V: TRBV4-3
J: TRBJ2-7
D: NA

CDR3: CASSVGQGASPLHF
DNA: TGTGCCAGCAGCGTAGGGCAGGGCGCCTCACCCCTCCACTTT
size: few
V: TRBV9
J: TRBJ1-6
D: NA

CDR3: CSVAGAMNTEAFF
DNA: TGCAGCGTCGCAGGGGCCATGAACACTGAAGCTTTCTTT
size: few
V: TRBV29-1
J: TRBJ1-1
D: NA

CDR3: CASSYPGRNTEAFF
DNA: TGTGCCAGCAGTTACCCAGGGAGGAACACTGAAGCTTTCTTT
size: NA
V: TRBV7-2
J: TRBJ1-1
D: NA

CDR3: CASSEAFRVENTEAFF
DNA: TGTGCCAGCAGTGAAGCGTTCAGGGTTGAGAACACTGAAGCTTTCTTT
size: NA
V: TRBV6-1
J: TRBJ1-1
D: NA

CDR3: CASSSSWTGHTEAFF
DNA: TGCGCCAGCAGCTCCTCCTGGACAGGGCACACTGAAGCTTTCTTT
size: NA
V: TRBV5-1
J: TRBJ1-1
D: TRBD1

CDR3: CSAGGISTQHF
DNA: TGCAGTGCTGGAGGGATCAGCACCCAGCATTTT
size: NA
V: TRBV20-1
J: TRBJ1-5
D: NA

CDR3: CASSRVNEQFF
DNA: TGTGCCAGCAGCAGGGTCAATGAGCAGTTCTTC
size: NA
V: TRBV27
J: TRBJ2-1
D: NA

CDR3: CATSRGLSRAGSYEQYF
DNA: TGTGCCACCAGCAGAGGGCTGAGCAGGGCGGGCTCCTACGAGCAGTACTTC
size: NA
V: TRBV15
J: TRBJ2-7
D: NA

CDR3: CASSRTGTVNTEAFF
DNA: TGTGCCAGTAGTAGAACCGGGACAGTGAACACTGAAGCTTTCTTT
size: many
V: TRBV19
J: TRBJ1-1
D: TRBD1

CDR3: CASSRVAAPYNEQFF
DNA: TGCGCCAGCAGCCGGGTAGCGGCCCCCTACAATGAGCAGTTCTTC
size: NA
V: TRBV4-1
J: TRBJ2-1
D: NA

CDR3: CASSYDERNTEAFF
DNA: TGTGCCAGCAGTTACGACGAGAGAAACACTGAAGCTTTCTTT
size: few
V: TRBV6-2/TRBV6-3
J: TRBJ1-1
D: NA

CDR3: CASNAFTGGFGELFF
DNA: TGTGCCAGTAATGCTTTTACAGGGGGTTTCGGGGAGCTGTTTTTT
size: NA
V: TRBV12-3/TRBV12-4
J: TRBJ2-2
D: TRBD1

CDR3: CSAPRGLANQPQHF
DNA: TGCAGTGCTCCTCGAGGGTTAGCAAATCAGCCCCAGCATTTT
size: NA
V: TRBV20-1
J: TRBJ1-5
D: NA

CDR3: CASSVRPGLKAFF
DNA: TGCGCCAGCAGCGTCAGGCCGGGACTAAAGGCTTTCTTT
size: few
V: TRBV5-1
J: TRBJ1-1
D: NA

CDR3: CSAPGQGALNYGYTF
DNA: TGCAGTGCTCCGGGACAAGGCGCCCTTAACTATGGCTACACCTTC
size: few
V: TRBV20-1
J: TRBJ1-2
D: NA

CDR3: CASRNRGSNEKLFF
DNA: TGTGCCAGCAGGAACAGGGGCTCTAATGAAAAACTGTTTTTT
size: few
V: TRBV12-3/TRBV12-4
J: TRBJ1-4
D: TRBD1

CDR3: CSAREGTLGNTEAFF
DNA: TGCAGTGCTAGAGAAGGGACCCTGGGGAACACTGAAGCTTTCTTT
size: many
V: TRBV20-1
J: TRBJ1-1
D: NA

CDR3: CASSRKDREGGELFF
DNA: TGTGCCAGCAGCCGAAAAGACAGGGAGGGCGGGGAGCTGTTTTTT
size: NA
V: TRBV3-1
J: TRBJ2-2
D: NA

CDR3: CASSVLEQPQHF
DNA: TGTGCCAGCAGTGTCTTAGAACAGCCCCAGCATTTT
size: many
V: TRBV12-3/TRBV12-4
J: TRBJ1-5
D: NA

CDR3: CATSDWDRGQETQYF
DNA: TGTGCCACCAGTGATTGGGACAGGGGCCAAGAGACCCAGTACTTC
size: NA
V: TRBV24-1
J: TRBJ2-5
D: TRBD1

CDR3: CASSRDSNQPQHF
DNA: TGTGCCAGCAGTCGGGACAGCAATCAGCCCCAGCATTTT
size: NA
V: TRBV6-5
J: TRBJ1-5
D: NA

CDR3: CASGLTGINEQYF
DNA: TGTGCTAGTGGTTTGACAGGGATCAACGAGCAGTACTTC
size: few
V: TRBV12-5
J: TRBJ2-7
D: NA

CDR3: CASSLGGTGYTEAFF
DNA: TGTGCCAGCAGCTTGGGCGGGACAGGGTACACTGAAGCTTTCTTT
size: many
V: TRBV5-6
J: TRBJ1-1
D: TRBD1

CDR3: CASRTSGAGQETQYF
DNA: TGTGCCAGCAGAACTAGCGGTGCGGGGCAAGAGACCCAGTACTTC
size: NA
V: TRBV28
J: TRBJ2-5
D: TRBD2

CDR3: CASRTRGLGEQYF
DNA: TGTGCCAGCAGAACCCGGGGGCTAGGGGAGCAGTACTTC
size: NA
V: TRBV6-5
J: TRBJ2-7
D: NA

CDR3: CASSFLRQPQHF
DNA: TGTGCCAGCAGTTTTTTGAGGCAGCCCCAGCATTTT
size: NA
V: TRBV12-3/TRBV12-4
J: TRBJ1-5
D: NA

CDR3: CASSLLAGGIDTQYF
DNA: TGCGCCAGCAGCCTATTAGCGGGAGGTATAGATACGCAGTATTTT
size: NA
V: TRBV4-1
J: TRBJ2-3
D: TRBD2

CDR3: CSASRQDSGYTF
DNA: TGCAGTGCTAGCCGACAGGACAGTGGCTACACCTTC
size: few
V: TRBV20-1
J: TRBJ1-2
D: NA

CDR3: CASSLGRTEAFF
DNA: TGTGCCAGCAGTTTAGGGCGGACTGAAGCTTTCTTT
size: many
V: TRBV12-3/TRBV12-4
J: TRBJ1-1
D: NA

CDR3: CASSLVQGRETEAFF
DNA: TGCGCCAGCAGCCTTGTACAGGGGAGGGAAACTGAAGCTTTCTTT
size: medium-sized
V: TRBV4-1
J: TRBJ1-1
D: TRBD1

CDR3: CSASDRAWGTEAFF
DNA: TGCAGTGCTAGTGACCGGGCGTGGGGCACTGAAGCTTTCTTT
size: few
V: TRBV20-1
J: TRBJ1-1
D: NA

CDR3: CASSLVVASEAFF
DNA: TGTGCCAGCAGCTTAGTCGTGGCCAGTGAAGCTTTCTTT
size: NA
V: TRBV7-8
J: TRBJ1-1
D: NA